This T cell receptor (beta chain) emerged from a study of T-cell memory formation after mild COVID-19. Study as a whole: TCR clusters largely stayed donor specific.

In the case of this clonotype: What it recognizes is unknown.

General study results and limits: Balance between CD4 and CD8 was seen in clones contracting day 15 to 85, and a CD4+ lean was seen in later expanders.

CDR3 length equals 16 residues. Germline V CDR1 and CDR2: SGHVS, FNYEAQ. Unmatched junction bases numbered 9, after V lost 5 bases and J lost 4 bases. 5'RACE with constant-segment primers yielded barcoded, UMI-tagged TCR alpha and TCR beta cDNA libraries. TCRdb ran MiXCR on the 5' RACE reads and lists one entry per CDR3 protein. Of approximately 290,000 distinct CDR3 sequences in the sample, less than 20% were seen once. The TCR sequence derives from a man aged 18 to 29 who had mild COVID-19 (a few samples of this study predate the infection). Cell type and time point are not known. The sample comprised PBMCs or a T cell subset sorted from them (not recorded which). V gene TRBV7-6 combines with J gene TRBJ1-2; TRBD1 matches 11 bases. Here the CDR3 reads CASSPDRGLESYGYTF. In nucleotides, the CDR3 is TGTGCCAGCAGCCCGGACAGGGGGCTCGAGTCCTATGGCTACACCTTC.